The sample holds a few counts of the clone carrying this T cell receptor beta chain. What it recognizes is unknown. V was pared by 3 bases and J by 5 bases, with 3 bases of the junction left unmatched. CDR3 length equals 14 residues. CDR1 is SGHRS, CDR2 YFSETQ, per germline. MiXCR, applied by TCRdb to the reads, yields one record per CDR3 protein. The table records roughly 730,000 distinct CDR3 sequences, around 31% of them present only once. These data are taken from a study of T cell repertoires in cytomegalovirus infection. Study information: Recently identified HLA-C-restricted CMV epitopes were used, and well-studied HLA-B-restricted CMV epitopes were used as well.

Study findings and constraints: Ex vivo, HLA-C-restricted CMV-specific TCR beta clonotypes prevailed over the rest of the response.

V usage is TRBV5-1 and J usage is TRBJ1-3; 9 bases match TRBD1. This TCR came from a human donor in good health (CMV status not recorded). Some clones in this sample may be carry-over from other donors' samples. Here the sequenced sample was cultured PBMCs, taken from culture after CMV antigen stimulation. The CDR3 DNA is TGCGCCAGCAGCTCAGGACAGGGGCGAAACACCATATATTTT. Amino acids: CASSSGQGRNTIYF.